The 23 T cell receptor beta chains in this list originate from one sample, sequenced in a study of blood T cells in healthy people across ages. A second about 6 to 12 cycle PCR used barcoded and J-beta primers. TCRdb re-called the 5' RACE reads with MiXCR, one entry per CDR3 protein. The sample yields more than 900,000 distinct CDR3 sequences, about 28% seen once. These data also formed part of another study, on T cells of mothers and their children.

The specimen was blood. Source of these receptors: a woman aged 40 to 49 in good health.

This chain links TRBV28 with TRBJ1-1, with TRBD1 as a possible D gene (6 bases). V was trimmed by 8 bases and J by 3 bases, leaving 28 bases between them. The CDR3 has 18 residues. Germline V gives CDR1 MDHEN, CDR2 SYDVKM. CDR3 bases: TGTGCCAGCTACAGTGCGGGGGAACCAGGGGTCCCTCACACTGAAGCTTTCTTT. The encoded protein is CASYSAGEPGVPHTEAFF.

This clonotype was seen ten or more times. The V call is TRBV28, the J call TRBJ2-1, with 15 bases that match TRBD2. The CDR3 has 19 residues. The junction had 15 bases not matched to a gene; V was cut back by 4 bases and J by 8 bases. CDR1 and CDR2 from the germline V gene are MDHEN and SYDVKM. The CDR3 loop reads CASSSLVPGLAGGVDEQFF. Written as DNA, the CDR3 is TGTGCCAGCAGTTCACTCGTCCCGGGACTAGCGGGGGGAGTAGATGAGCAGTTCTTC.

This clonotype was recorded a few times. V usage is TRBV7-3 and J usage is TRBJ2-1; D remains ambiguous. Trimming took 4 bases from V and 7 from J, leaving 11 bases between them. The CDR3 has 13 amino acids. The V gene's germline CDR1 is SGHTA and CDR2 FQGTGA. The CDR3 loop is CASSYRLRNEQFF. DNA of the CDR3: TGTGCCAGCAGCTACCGGCTCCGGAATGAGCAGTTCTTC.

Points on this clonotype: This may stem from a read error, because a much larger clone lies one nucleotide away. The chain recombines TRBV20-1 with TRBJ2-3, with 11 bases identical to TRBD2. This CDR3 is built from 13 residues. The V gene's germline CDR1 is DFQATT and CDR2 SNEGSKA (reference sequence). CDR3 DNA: TGCAGCCGACTAGCGGGGAGCACAGATACGCAGTATTTT. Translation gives CSRLAGSTDTQYF.

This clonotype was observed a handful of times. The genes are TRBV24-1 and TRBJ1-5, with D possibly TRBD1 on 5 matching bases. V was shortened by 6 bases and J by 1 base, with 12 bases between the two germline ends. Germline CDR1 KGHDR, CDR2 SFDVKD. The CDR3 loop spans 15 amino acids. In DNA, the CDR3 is TGTGCCACCAGTCACGGGACGGGAAGCAATCAGCCCCAGCATTTT. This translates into CATSHGTGSNQPQHF.

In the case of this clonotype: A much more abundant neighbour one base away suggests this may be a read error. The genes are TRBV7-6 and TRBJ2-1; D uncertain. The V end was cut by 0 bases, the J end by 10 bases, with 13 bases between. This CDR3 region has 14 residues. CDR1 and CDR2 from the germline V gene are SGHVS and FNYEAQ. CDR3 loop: CASSLAAGWYEQFF. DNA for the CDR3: TGTGCCAGCAGCTTAGCGGCAGGTTGGTACGAGCAGTTCTTC.

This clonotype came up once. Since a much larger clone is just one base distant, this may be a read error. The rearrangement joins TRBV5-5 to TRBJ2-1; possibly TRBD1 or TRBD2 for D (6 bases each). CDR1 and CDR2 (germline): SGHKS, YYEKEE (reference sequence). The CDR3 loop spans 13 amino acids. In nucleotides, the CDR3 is TGTGCCAGCAGTCCCGGGGGCTACAATGAGCGGTTCTTC. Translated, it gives CASSPGGYNERFF.

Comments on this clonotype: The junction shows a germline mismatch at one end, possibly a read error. In DNA, the CDR3 is TGTGCCTGCAGCACCCAAACTAGCCCAGGGCAAGAGACCCAGTACTTC. This encodes CACSTQTSPGQETQYF. The genes are TRBV9 and TRBJ2-5, with D perhaps matching TRBD2 (6 bases). The CDR3 totals 16 residues. Per germline, CDR1 SGDLS and CDR2 YYNGEE.

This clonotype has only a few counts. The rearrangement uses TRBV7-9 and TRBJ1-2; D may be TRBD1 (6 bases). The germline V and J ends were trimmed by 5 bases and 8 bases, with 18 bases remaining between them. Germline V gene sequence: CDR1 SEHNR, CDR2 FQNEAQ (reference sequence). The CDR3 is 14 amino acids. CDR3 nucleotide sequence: TGTGCCAGCAGCCAAGGCCAGGGGCAGAAGGGCTACACCTTC. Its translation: CASSQGQGQKGYTF.

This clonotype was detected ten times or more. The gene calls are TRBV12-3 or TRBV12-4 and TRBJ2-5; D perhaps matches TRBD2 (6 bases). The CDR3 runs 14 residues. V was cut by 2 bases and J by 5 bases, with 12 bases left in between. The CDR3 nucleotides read TGTGCCAGCAGTTTAAGGAGGGCCCGTGAGACCCAGTACTTC. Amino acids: CASSLRRARETQYF.

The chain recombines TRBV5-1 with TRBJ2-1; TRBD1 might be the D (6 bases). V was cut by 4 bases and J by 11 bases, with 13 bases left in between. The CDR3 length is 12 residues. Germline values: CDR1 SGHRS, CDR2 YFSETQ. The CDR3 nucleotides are TGCGCCAGCAGCATACAGGGAGACCAGCAGTTCTTC. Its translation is CASSIQGDQQFF.

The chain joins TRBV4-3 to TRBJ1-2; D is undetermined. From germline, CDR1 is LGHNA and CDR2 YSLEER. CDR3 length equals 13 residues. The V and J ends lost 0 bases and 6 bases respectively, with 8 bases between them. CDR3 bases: TGCGCCAGCAGCCAAGAGGTGGCCCATGGCTACACCTTC. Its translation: CASSQEVAHGYTF.

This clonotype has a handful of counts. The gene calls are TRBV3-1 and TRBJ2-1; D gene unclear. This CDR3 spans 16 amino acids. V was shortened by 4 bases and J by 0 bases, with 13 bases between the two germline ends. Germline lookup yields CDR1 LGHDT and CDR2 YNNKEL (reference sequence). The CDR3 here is CASSPVVLSSYNEQFF. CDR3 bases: TGTGCCAGCAGCCCGGTTGTTTTGAGCTCCTACAATGAGCAGTTCTTC.

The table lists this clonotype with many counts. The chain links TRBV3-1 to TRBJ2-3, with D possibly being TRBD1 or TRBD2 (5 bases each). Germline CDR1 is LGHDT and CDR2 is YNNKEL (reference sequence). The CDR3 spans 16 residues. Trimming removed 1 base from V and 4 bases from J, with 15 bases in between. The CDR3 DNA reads TGTGCCAGCAGCCAAGTCGGATCCTTGGGGGCAGATACGCAGTATTTT. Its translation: CASSQVGSLGADTQYF.

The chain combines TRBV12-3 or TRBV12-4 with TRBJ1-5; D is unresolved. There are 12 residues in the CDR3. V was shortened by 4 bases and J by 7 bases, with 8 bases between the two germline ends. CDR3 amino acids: CASSWQAQPQHF. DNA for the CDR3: TGTGCCAGCAGTTGGCAGGCACAGCCCCAGCATTTT.

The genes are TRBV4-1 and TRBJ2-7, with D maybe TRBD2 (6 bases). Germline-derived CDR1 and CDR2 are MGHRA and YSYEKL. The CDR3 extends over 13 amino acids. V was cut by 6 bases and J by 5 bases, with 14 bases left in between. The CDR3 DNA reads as TGCGCCAGCAGGAACCCGCTAGCGAACGAGCAGTACTTC. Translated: CASRNPLANEQYF.

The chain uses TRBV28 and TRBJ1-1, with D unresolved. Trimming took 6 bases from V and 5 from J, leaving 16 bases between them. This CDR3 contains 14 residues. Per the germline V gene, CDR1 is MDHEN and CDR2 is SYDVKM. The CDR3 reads CASRYLTRFTEAFF. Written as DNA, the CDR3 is TGTGCCAGCAGATACCTTACTAGGTTTACTGAAGCTTTCTTT.

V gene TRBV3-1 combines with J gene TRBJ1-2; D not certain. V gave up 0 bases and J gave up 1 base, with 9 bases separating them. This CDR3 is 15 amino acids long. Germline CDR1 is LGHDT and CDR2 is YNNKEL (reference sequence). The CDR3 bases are TGTGCCAGCAGCCAAGATTCCTCGGTTAACTATGGCTACACCTTC. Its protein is CASSQDSSVNYGYTF.

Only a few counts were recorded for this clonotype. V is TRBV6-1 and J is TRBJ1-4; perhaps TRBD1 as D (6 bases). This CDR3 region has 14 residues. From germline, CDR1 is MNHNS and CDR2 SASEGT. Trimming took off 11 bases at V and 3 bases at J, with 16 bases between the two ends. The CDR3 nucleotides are TGTGCCTCGGGCCGGCAGGGGCCTAATGAAAAACTGTTTTTT. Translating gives CASGRQGPNEKLFF.

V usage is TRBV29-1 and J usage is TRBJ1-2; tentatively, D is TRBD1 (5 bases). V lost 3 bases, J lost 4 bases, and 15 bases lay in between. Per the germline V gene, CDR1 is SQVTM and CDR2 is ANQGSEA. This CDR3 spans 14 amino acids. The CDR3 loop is CSVDGHSIGYGYTF. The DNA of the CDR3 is TGCAGCGTTGACGGACACTCAATAGGCTATGGCTACACCTTC.

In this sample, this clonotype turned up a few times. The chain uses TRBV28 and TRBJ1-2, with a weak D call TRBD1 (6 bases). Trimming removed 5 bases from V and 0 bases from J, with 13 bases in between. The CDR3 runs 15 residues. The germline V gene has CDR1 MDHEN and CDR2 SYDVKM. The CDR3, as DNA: TGTGCCAGCAGTATAAACAGGGTACCTAACTATGGCTACACCTTC. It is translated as CASSINRVPNYGYTF.

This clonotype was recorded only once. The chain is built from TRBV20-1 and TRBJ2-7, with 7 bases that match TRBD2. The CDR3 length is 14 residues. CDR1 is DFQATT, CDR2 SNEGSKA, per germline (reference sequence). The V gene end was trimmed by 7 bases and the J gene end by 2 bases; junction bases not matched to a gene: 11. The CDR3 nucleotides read TGCAGTGTCACACCGGCAGGGAGGGCCTACGAGCAGTACTTC. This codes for CSVTPAGRAYEQYF.

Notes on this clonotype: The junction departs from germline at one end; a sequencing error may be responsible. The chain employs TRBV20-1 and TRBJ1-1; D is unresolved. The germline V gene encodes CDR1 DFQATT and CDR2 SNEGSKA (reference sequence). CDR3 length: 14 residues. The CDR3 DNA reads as TGCAATGCTAGACTAACCGGGATGGTAGCTGAAGCTTTCTTT. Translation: CNARLTGMVAEAFF.